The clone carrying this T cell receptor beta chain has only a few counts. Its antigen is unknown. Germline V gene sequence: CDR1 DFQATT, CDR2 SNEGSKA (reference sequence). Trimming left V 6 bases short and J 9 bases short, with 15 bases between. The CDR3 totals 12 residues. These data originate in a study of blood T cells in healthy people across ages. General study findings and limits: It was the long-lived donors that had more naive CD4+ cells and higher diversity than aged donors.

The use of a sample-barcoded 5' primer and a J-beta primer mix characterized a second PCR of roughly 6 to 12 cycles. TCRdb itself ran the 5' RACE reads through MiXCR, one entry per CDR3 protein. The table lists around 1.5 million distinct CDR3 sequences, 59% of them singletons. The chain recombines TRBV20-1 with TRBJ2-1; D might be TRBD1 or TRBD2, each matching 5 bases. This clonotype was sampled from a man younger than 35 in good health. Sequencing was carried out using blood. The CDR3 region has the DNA TGCAGTGCCCGACGGGACGGTACTGAGCAGTTCTTC. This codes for CSARRDGTEQFF.